This TCR beta chain derives from a study of blood T cell repertoires in COVID-19. The method was immunoSEQ multiplex PCR; TCRdb's version includes in-frame clones alone and lacks a portion of them. The table has 200,000 to 250,000 clones, less than 85% seen once. V shed 1 base and J 1 base; nucleotides not matched to a gene: 1. The CDR3 spans 15 residues. Germline CDR1 reads SGDLS; CDR2 reads YYNGEE. Material: peripheral blood. The chain recombines TRBV9 with TRBJ2-2, with TRBD1 matching over 7 bases. This TCR was sampled from a woman in her seventies with acute or convalescent COVID-19. The CDR3 loop is CASSVRTGNTGELFF. Here the CDR3 DNA reads TGTGCCAGCAGCGTAAGGACAGGGAACACCGGGGAGCTGTTTTTT.